This T cell receptor beta chain stems from a study of blood T cell repertoires in COVID-19. Study at large: T cells, B-cell-depleted T cells, or PBMCs provided the cDNA or gDNA that served as material.

In the authors' workflow: Estimation of nucleated cell counts was performed using reference gene primer amplification. The method was immunoSEQ multiplex PCR; TCRdb's version includes in-frame clones alone and lacks a portion of them. D and trimming were read from the DNA, whereas the V and J calls and clone size are those reported in that table. The sample lists about 500,000 clones; 85% to 90% were seen once. CDR1 and CDR2 from the germline V gene are LNHDA and SQIVND (reference sequence). With V trimmed by 3 bases and J by 8 bases, 4 bases remained unmatched. This CDR3 has 14 amino acids. Seattle's cohort entered during active infection and was followed longitudinally.

V usage is TRBV19 and J usage is TRBJ2-1; the match to TRBD1 covers 10 bases. The clonotype comes from a woman aged 50 to 60 with COVID-19, enrolled during active disease. The sequencing input was peripheral blood. CDR3 residues: CASSIWTGGHEQFF. The CDR3 DNA reads TGTGCCAGTAGTATTTGGACAGGGGGACATGAGCAGTTCTTC.